The clone carrying this TCR beta chain was counted between two and nine times. The data were taken from a study of T-cell memory formation after mild COVID-19. CDR1 LGHDT and CDR2 YNNKEL come from the germline V gene (reference sequence). The CDR3 sequence is 14 residues long. V shed 3 bases and J 11 bases; nucleotides not matched to a gene: 9. A single record per CDR3 protein comes from TCRdb applying MiXCR to the 5' RACE reads. The sample yields about 610,000 distinct CDR3 sequences, 17% seen once. The chain employs TRBV3-1 and TRBJ1-3; 8 bases map to TRBD1. Sequencing was done on a sample of PBMCs or a T cell subset sorted from them (not recorded which). The source is an adult woman who had mild COVID-19 (a few samples of this study predate the infection). Cell type and time point are not known. The CDR3 region is CASSHLDREMPIYF. The CDR3 nucleotides are TGTGCCAGCAGCCATCTGGACAGGGAGATGCCCATATATTTT. The variable domain in full, completed from reference TRBV3-1 and TRBJ1-3, reads DTAVSQTPKYLVTQMGNDKSIKCEQNLGHDTMYWYKQDSKKFLKIMFSYNNKELIINETVPNRFSPKSPDKAHLNLHINSLELGDSAVYFCASSHLDREMPIYFGEGSWLTVV.